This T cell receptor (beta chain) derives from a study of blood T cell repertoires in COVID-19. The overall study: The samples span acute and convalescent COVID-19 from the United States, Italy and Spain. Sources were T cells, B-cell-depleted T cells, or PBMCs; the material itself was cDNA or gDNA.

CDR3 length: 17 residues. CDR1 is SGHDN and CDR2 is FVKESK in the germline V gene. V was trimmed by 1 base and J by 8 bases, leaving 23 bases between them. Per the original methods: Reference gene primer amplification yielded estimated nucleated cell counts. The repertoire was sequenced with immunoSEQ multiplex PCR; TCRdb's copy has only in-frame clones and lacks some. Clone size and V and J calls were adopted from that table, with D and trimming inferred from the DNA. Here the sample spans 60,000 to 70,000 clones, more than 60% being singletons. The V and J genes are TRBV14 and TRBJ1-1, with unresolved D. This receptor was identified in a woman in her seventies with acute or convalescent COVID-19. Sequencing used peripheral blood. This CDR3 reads CASSQVGGLRLPSEAFF. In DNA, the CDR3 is TGTGCCAGCAGCCAAGTAGGCGGCCTCCGTCTGCCATCGGAAGCTTTCTTT.